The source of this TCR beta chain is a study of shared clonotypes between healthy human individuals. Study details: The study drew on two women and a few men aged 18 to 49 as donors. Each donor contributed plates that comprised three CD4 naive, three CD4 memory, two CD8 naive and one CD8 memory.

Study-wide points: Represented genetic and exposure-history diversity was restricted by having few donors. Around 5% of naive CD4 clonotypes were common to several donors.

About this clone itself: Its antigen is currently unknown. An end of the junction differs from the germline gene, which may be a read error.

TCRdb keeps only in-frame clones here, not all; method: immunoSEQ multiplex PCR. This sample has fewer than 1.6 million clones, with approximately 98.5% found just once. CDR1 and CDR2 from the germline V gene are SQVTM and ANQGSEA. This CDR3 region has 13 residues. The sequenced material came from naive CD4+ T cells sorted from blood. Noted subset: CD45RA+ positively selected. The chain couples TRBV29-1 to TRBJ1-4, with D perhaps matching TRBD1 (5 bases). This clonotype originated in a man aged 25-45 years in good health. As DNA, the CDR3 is TGCAGCGCTCAGGGACTGCCTAAGGAAAAACTGTTTTTT. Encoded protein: CSAQGLPKEKLFF.